Presented here are 8 T cell receptor beta chains from one specimen sequenced in a study of cytomegalovirus exposure and HLA in healthy donors. PCR primers comprised 60 Vbeta and 13 Jbeta primers. Profiled with immunoSEQ multiplex PCR; TCRdb holds only in-frame clones, not every one. Of 150,000 to 200,000 clones in the sample, about four fifths were seen once. Sequenced input: PBMCs. These TCRs come from a female donor in good health and CMV-seronegative.

This chain uses TRBV5-6 with TRBJ1-1; 10 bases are a match to TRBD1. This CDR3 spans 15 amino acids. Trimming took 5 bases from V and 3 from J; bases not matched to a gene: 7. The germline V gene encodes CDR1 SGHDT and CDR2 YYEEEE. The DNA for the CDR3 is TGTGCCAGCAGACCGGGACAGGGGAGGCACACTGAAGCTTTCTTT. It translates to CASRPGQGRHTEAFF.

This chain joins TRBV20-1 and TRBJ2-5, with D uncertain. Looked up from germline, CDR1 is DFQATT and CDR2 is SNEGSKA (reference sequence). V was cut by 0 bases and J by 9 bases, with 8 bases left in between. The CDR3 runs 11 residues. The CDR3 coding sequence is TGCAGTGCTAGAGATGCCGCGGCCCAGTACTTC. This translates into CSARDAAAQYF.

A few counts support this clone. The chain links TRBV27 to TRBJ2-5; D gene ambiguous. The CDR3 loop spans 15 amino acids. CDR1 and CDR2 (germline): MNHEY, SMNVEV (reference sequence). The ends were cut back, 1 base at V and 1 base at J, with 10 bases in the middle. The CDR3 here is CASSLYPALQETQYF. DNA of the CDR3: TGTGCCAGCAGTTTATATCCAGCGCTCCAAGAGACCCAGTACTTC.

This chain joins TRBV6-5 and TRBJ2-5, with D perhaps TRBD1 (6 bases). The ends were cut back, 5 bases at V and 1 base at J, with 11 bases in the middle. CDR3 size: 14 residues. Germline V gives CDR1 MNHEY, CDR2 SVGAGI. This CDR3 is CASSNGQIQETQYF. CDR3 in DNA: TGTGCCAGCAGTAACGGACAGATCCAAGAGACCCAGTACTTC.

The rearrangement joins TRBV18 to TRBJ1-1; D is unclear. This CDR3 contains 16 residues. CDR1 and CDR2 (germline): KGHSH, LQKENI. V dropped 2 bases and J dropped 0 bases, with 13 bases sitting between them. As DNA, the CDR3 is TGTGCCAGCTCACCAAGCGGTAAGGTTATGAACACTGAAGCTTTCTTT. It codes for CASSPSGKVMNTEAFF. The variable domain in full, with the rest retrieved from reference TRBV18 and TRBJ1-1, is NAGVMQNPRHLVRRRGQEARLRCSPMKGHSHVYWYRQLPEEGLKFMVYLQKENIIDESGMPKERFSAEFPKEGPSILRIQQVVRGDSAAYFCASSPSGKVMNTEAFFGQGTRLTVV.

The chain is built from TRBV6-1 and TRBJ2-2; 9 bases fit TRBD2. Germline V gene lookup returns CDR1 MNHNS and CDR2 SASEGT. Unmatched junction bases numbered 4, after V lost 4 bases and J lost 1 base. The CDR3 spans 16 residues. CDR3 DNA sequence: TGTGCCAGCAGTGGATCACTAGCGGGGAACACCGGGGAGCTGTTTTTT. As protein: CASSGSLAGNTGELFF.

V usage is TRBV2 and J usage is TRBJ2-2, with 12 bases lining up with TRBD2. CDR1 is SNHLY, CDR2 FYNNEI, per germline. V was pared by 5 bases and J by 1 base, with 5 bases of the junction left unmatched. This CDR3 contains 17 residues. In nucleotides, the CDR3 is TGTGCCAGCAGTAGGAGGACTAGCGGGGTGAACACCGGGGAGCTGTTTTTT. Protein product: CASSRRTSGVNTGELFF.

The genes are TRBV6-6 and TRBJ2-4; 9 nucleotides line up with TRBD1. Germline V gene lookup returns CDR1 MNHNY and CDR2 SVGAGI (reference sequence). After removal of 5 bases from V and 6 bases from J, the junction contained 8 bases not matched to a gene. This CDR3 region has 15 residues. CDR3 region: CASSLRDRDTNIQYF. CDR3 sequence (DNA): TGTGCCAGCAGTCTCCGGGACAGGGACACAAACATTCAGTACTTC.